The entry below gives a single T cell receptor beta chain sequence along with its context. The antigen is not known. Each subset's genomic DNA was shared equally among a number of immunoSEQ plates. Produced via immunoSEQ multiplex PCR; TCRdb's table is partial and in-frame only. The sample shows more than 2,000,000 clones, 80% to 95% of them seen only once. Germline CDR1 reads SGHTA; CDR2 reads FQGTGA. V was clipped by 9 bases and J by 1 base, with 12 bases between them. The CDR3 totals 14 residues. This entry comes from a study of shared clonotypes between healthy human individuals. Broader study findings: Genetic and exposure-history diversity was limited by the few donors. Read depth was anticipated to influence clonotype sharing among donors.

This receptor was obtained from a young man in good health. Some clones in this sample may be carry-over from other donors' samples. This sequence joins TRBV7-3 and TRBJ2-2; weak D call: TRBD1 (6 bases). The sample was naive CD4+ T cells from PBMCs. Subset defined: CD45RA+ positively selected. The DNA of the CDR3 is TGTGCCAGTGGGGGCGCGATGAACACCGGGGAGCTGTTTTTT. Residues: CASGGAMNTGELFF.